The 15 T cell receptor beta chains reported below all come from one sample, sequenced in a study of technical replicates of blood from several donors. TCRdb's copy holds only in-frame clones and misses some; the assay was immunoSEQ multiplex PCR. Of over 50,000 clones listed, just over 90% were seen once; the top ten hold around 4.4%. The sample was PBMCs. The receptors stem from a human donor in good health. Some clones in this sample may be carry-over from other donors' samples.

This chain links TRBV5-4 with TRBJ1-1, with a possible D match to TRBD1 (6 bases). CDR1 SGHNT and CDR2 YYREEE come from the germline V gene (reference sequence). The CDR3 sequence is 15 residues long. The germline V and J ends were trimmed by 0 bases and 6 bases, with 15 bases remaining between them. CDR3 nucleotide sequence: TGTGCCAGCAGCTTGGATGTCCGGGGGGGCTCTGAAGCTTTCTTT. Residues: CASSLDVRGGSEAFF.

As regards this clone: The same CDR3 can be traced to other DNA sequences in this sample. This sequence joins TRBV7-9 and TRBJ2-3; 9 bases agree with TRBD2. The CDR3 loop spans 16 amino acids. The germline V gene encodes CDR1 SEHNR and CDR2 FQNEAQ (reference sequence). With V trimmed by 1 base and J by 0 bases, 2 bases remained unmatched. CDR3 protein: CASSLGLAASTDTQYF. CDR3 DNA: TGTGCCAGCAGCTTAGGACTAGCGGCTAGCACAGATACGCAGTATTTT.

The chain combines TRBV5-6 with TRBJ2-1; no definite D call. Trimming cost V 5 bases and J 6 bases, with 6 bases left between them. CDR1 is SGHDT and CDR2 is YYEEEE in the germline V gene. The CDR3 covers 11 residues. The DNA for the CDR3 is TGTGCCAGCAGATACAGCAATGAGCAGTTCTTC. Translation: CASRYSNEQFF.

This clone was detected only once. This chain links TRBV6-6 with TRBJ2-2; 8 bases map to TRBD1. V shed 5 bases, J shed 2 bases, and the junction held 4 bases outside the gene matches. CDR3 length: 15 residues. In germline, CDR1 is MNHNY, CDR2 SVGAGI (reference sequence). The CDR3 sequence: CASSAGTGNTGELFF. The DNA of the CDR3 is TGTGCCAGCAGTGCCGGGACAGGAAACACCGGGGAGCTGTTTTTT.

The chain combines TRBV11-1 with TRBJ1-1; no clear D gene. The CDR3 runs 13 residues. V shed 1 base and J shed 2 bases, with 5 bases lying between them. Germline loops: CDR1 SGHAT, CDR2 FQDESV (reference sequence). The CDR3 DNA reads TGTGCCAGCAGCTTAGGACTTAACACTGAAGCTTTCTTT. The encoded protein is CASSLGLNTEAFF.

The V call is TRBV7-9, the J call TRBJ1-3; no clear D gene. CDR3 length: 15 residues. Deletions cut 1 base from V and 0 bases from J, with 7 bases between. Looked up from germline, CDR1 is SEHNR and CDR2 is FQNEAQ (reference sequence). Here the CDR3 DNA reads TGTGCCAGCAGCTTAGTTTCCCTCTCTGGAAACACCATATATTTT. It translates to CASSLVSLSGNTIYF.

The rearrangement uses TRBV5-5 and TRBJ1-2; 7 bases map to TRBD1. Germline lookup yields CDR1 SGHKS and CDR2 YYEKEE (reference sequence). The CDR3 contains 15 residues. V was pared by 6 bases and J by 5 bases, with 13 bases of the junction left unmatched. CDR3 bases: TGTGCCAGCAACGAGGAGACAGGGCTCGGATATGGCTACACCTTC. This translates into CASNEETGLGYGYTF.

In regard to this clone: One end of the junction does not line up with germline, which may come from a read error. The J gene is TRBJ2-7, the V gene TRBV5-4; 9 bases are a match to TRBD2. Germline CDR1 and CDR2: SGHNT and YYREEE (reference sequence). The CDR3 extends over 14 amino acids. CDR3 sequence: CASSPARTSETSDF. The CDR3 coding sequence is TGTGCCAGCAGCCCAGCCAGGACTAGCGAGACAAGCGATTTC.

J is TRBJ2-3 and V is TRBV7-9, with 9 bases lining up with TRBD2. The ends lost 5 bases at V and 0 bases at J; junction bases unmatched: 3. The CDR3 is 15 amino acids. In germline, CDR1 is SEHNR, CDR2 FQNEAQ (reference sequence). CDR3 loop: CASSGTSGSTDTQYF. CDR3 coding DNA: TGTGCCAGCAGCGGAACTAGCGGGAGCACAGATACGCAGTATTTT.

CDR3 protein: CASSQVPSGTGQPQHF. For the CDR3, the DNA is TGCGCCAGCAGCCAAGTGCCCAGCGGAACTGGGCAGCCCCAGCATTTT. V usage is TRBV4-1 and J usage is TRBJ1-5; D ambiguous. Germline V lookup: CDR1 MGHRA, CDR2 YSYEKL. The ends were cut back, 1 base at V and 7 bases at J, with 17 bases in the middle. This CDR3 is built from 16 residues.

The chain employs TRBV29-1 and TRBJ1-1; 7 bases are shared with TRBD1. The V and J ends lost 7 bases and 0 bases, in that order; junction bases with no gene match: 5. CDR1 and CDR2 from the germline V gene are SQVTM and ANQGSEA. There are 13 residues in the CDR3. In DNA form, the CDR3 reads TGCAGCGCCAGGGACAGCATGAACACTGAAGCTTTCTTT. Translated: CSARDSMNTEAFF.

This clone has a single count. The V call is TRBV11-2, the J call TRBJ2-1; 7 positions agree with TRBD2. The CDR3 consists of 15 residues. J was trimmed by 2 bases and V by 1 base; bases with no gene match: 2. In germline, CDR1 is SGHAT, CDR2 FQNNGV. The CDR3 sequence is CASSLGSGTYNEQFF. The CDR3 bases are TGTGCCAGCAGCTTAGGAAGCGGGACCTACAATGAGCAGTTCTTC.

The V call is TRBV6-1, the J call TRBJ1-5; maybe TRBD1 (6 bases). This CDR3 is 14 amino acids long. Per germline, CDR1 MNHNS and CDR2 SASEGT. The V end lost 10 bases, the J end lost 3 bases, and 16 bases lay between the germline ends. The chain's CDR3 is CAIRKGGTNQPQHF. As DNA, the CDR3 is TGTGCCATCCGGAAGGGGGGGACCAATCAGCCCCAGCATTTT.

This chain links TRBV9 with TRBJ2-5; 8 bases are a match to TRBD1. Germline trimming cut 3 bases from V and 5 bases from J; bases unmatched to any gene: 12. The CDR3 contains 16 residues. Per the germline V gene, CDR1 is SGDLS and CDR2 is YYNGEE. The CDR3 sequence is CASSAPGTGKRETQYF. For the CDR3, the DNA is TGTGCCAGCAGCGCCCCCGGGACAGGCAAGCGGGAGACCCAGTACTTC.

The genes are TRBV12-5 and TRBJ2-7; 8 bases align to TRBD2. With V trimmed by 0 bases and J by 0 bases, 4 bases remained unmatched. The V gene's germline CDR1 is LGHNT and CDR2 FRNRAP. CDR3 length: 16 amino acids. The DNA for the CDR3 is TGTGCTAGTGGTTTGGTTTCTAGCGGGTTCTCCTACGAGCAGTACTTC. It yields the protein CASGLVSSGFSYEQYF.